The 20 T cell receptor beta chains below were found in one sample sequenced in a study of blood T cell repertoires in COVID-19. This table comes from immunoSEQ multiplex PCR, and its TCRdb copy is limited to in-frame clones, with some not included. The profile covers roughly 86,000 clones, with about four fifths appearing a single time and roughly 2.1% taken by the ten largest. Source material: peripheral blood. The receptors were sampled from a woman aged 70 to 79 with acute or convalescent COVID-19.

CDR3 DNA sequence: TGTGCCAGCAGTTACTCGGGGGCAGGGATAGGCTACACCTTC. This codes for CASSYSGAGIGYTF. The chain combines TRBV6-5 with TRBJ1-2, with D maybe TRBD1 (6 bases). In germline, CDR1 is MNHEY, CDR2 SVGAGI. This CDR3 has 14 amino acids. The V end lost 0 bases, the J end lost 8 bases, and 13 bases lay between the germline ends.

The genes are TRBV18 and TRBJ1-4; maybe TRBD1 (6 bases). V lost 1 base and J lost 5, with 11 bases in between. The CDR3 runs to 15 residues. Germline CDR1 reads KGHSH; CDR2 reads LQKENI. The chain's CDR3 is CASSPRQDKNEKLFF. Here the CDR3 DNA reads TGTGCCAGCTCACCACGACAGGACAAAAATGAAAAACTGTTTTTT.

Here the CDR3 reads CSVEETRYQFF. The CDR3 DNA sequence: TGCAGCGTTGAAGAGACTAGGTACCAGTTCTTC. V is TRBV29-1 and J is TRBJ2-1, with D possibly being TRBD2 (6 bases). The V end lost 0 bases, the J end lost 13 bases, and 10 bases lay between the germline ends. The CDR3 covers 11 residues. Germline CDR1 SQVTM, CDR2 ANQGSEA.

With respect to this clone: Other DNA sequences of this sample code for an identical CDR3. The chain uses TRBV18 and TRBJ1-1; 8 positions match TRBD1. With 1 base clipped from V and 4 bases from J, the junction kept 2 bases outside the gene matches. CDR1 KGHSH and CDR2 LQKENI come from the germline V gene. The CDR3 sequence is 14 residues long. CDR3 bases: TGTGCCAGCTCACCACAAACAGGGGGCACTGAAGCTTTCTTT. Translated, it gives CASSPQTGGTEAFF.

The chain recombines TRBV9 with TRBJ1-4; unclear D gene. In germline, CDR1 is SGDLS, CDR2 YYNGEE. V was shortened by 3 bases and J by 1 base, with 7 bases between the two germline ends. The CDR3 has 14 amino acids. The CDR3 nucleotides read TGTGCCAGCAGCGAAGACATAACTAATGAAAAACTGTTTTTT. The encoded protein is CASSEDITNEKLFF.

The chain combines TRBV2 with TRBJ1-2; 8 nucleotides line up with TRBD1. The CDR3 runs 13 residues. Germline CDR1 is SNHLY and CDR2 is FYNNEI. With 10 bases clipped from V and 4 bases from J, the junction kept 8 bases outside the gene matches. CDR3 loop: CANDATGGYGYTF. CDR3 in DNA: TGTGCCAATGACGCTACAGGGGGCTATGGCTACACCTTC.

The chain recombines TRBV28 with TRBJ1-6; possibly TRBD1 for D (5 bases). Trimming stripped 5 bases from V and 11 bases from J, with 16 bases between. This CDR3 has 14 amino acids. Germline-derived CDR1 and CDR2 are MDHEN and SYDVKM. CDR3 protein: CASSPSGRTTPLHF. DNA for the CDR3: TGTGCCAGCAGTCCCTCAGGGAGGACGACACCCCTCCACTTT.

The rearrangement links TRBV5-6 to TRBJ2-5; D is unresolved. The CDR3 is 12 residues long. The V end was cut by 4 bases, the J end by 2 bases, with 6 bases between. Per the germline V gene, CDR1 is SGHDT and CDR2 is YYEEEE. CDR3 region: CASSPRQETQYF. CDR3 nucleotide sequence: TGTGCCAGCAGCCCGCGTCAAGAGACCCAGTACTTC.

This clone appeared once. The chain employs TRBV18 and TRBJ1-5, with 9 bases fitting TRBD1. The V segment lost 4 bases and the J segment 6 bases; nucleotides outside the gene matches: 10. The CDR3 loop spans 16 amino acids. Germline lookup yields CDR1 KGHSH and CDR2 LQKENI. The CDR3 loop reads CASSQQPGQGGQPQHF. The CDR3, as DNA: TGTGCCAGCTCACAACAACCGGGACAGGGAGGTCAGCCCCAGCATTTT.

This clone was detected only a few times. The J gene is TRBJ1-4, the V gene TRBV4-1; D unclear. CDR1 is MGHRA, CDR2 YSYEKL, per germline. The V end lost 2 bases, the J end lost 7 bases, and 8 bases lay between the germline ends. This CDR3 is built from 13 residues. The CDR3, as DNA: TGCGCCAGCAGCCAAAGACGGGGTGAAAAACTGTTTTTT. Translated, it gives CASSQRRGEKLFF.

The gene calls are TRBV5-1 and TRBJ2-1; TRBD2 matches at 8 bases. In germline, CDR1 is SGHRS, CDR2 YFSETQ. The CDR3 loop spans 16 amino acids. The junction had 11 bases not matched to a gene; V was cut back by 4 bases and J by 5 bases. As DNA, the CDR3 is TGCGCCAGCAGCAGATACTCGGGGGGGCTAAACAATGAGCAGTTCTTC. This codes for CASSRYSGGLNNEQFF.

V is TRBV4-2 and J is TRBJ2-7; 16 bases map to TRBD2. V lost 0 bases to trimming and J lost 5 bases; unmatched junction nucleotides: 7. Germline V lookup: CDR1 LGHNA, CDR2 YNFKEQ. This CDR3 has 18 amino acids. In DNA form, the CDR3 reads TGTGCCAGCAGCCAAGAGCCGGGACTAGCGGGGGGGCCCCACGAGCAGTACTTC. Translation: CASSQEPGLAGGPHEQYF.

The chain is built from TRBV11-3 and TRBJ1-1; D is possibly TRBD1 (5 bases). The length of the CDR3 is 13 residues. With 5 bases removed from V and 3 bases from J, the gap between germline ends came to 10 bases. Germline lookup yields CDR1 SGHNT and CDR2 YENEEA. This CDR3 reads CASSPRGDTEAFF. The CDR3 DNA reads as TGTGCCAGCAGCCCTAGGGGCGACACTGAAGCTTTCTTT.

The V and J genes are TRBV6-6 and TRBJ2-1, with D possibly matching TRBD1 (5 bases). The CDR3 has 13 residues. V shed 4 bases and J shed 4 bases, with 8 bases lying between them. CDR1 and CDR2 from the germline V gene are MNHNY and SVGAGI (reference sequence). The CDR3, as DNA: TGTGCCAGCAGTTCACAGGCTTACAATGAGCAGTTCTTC. Its translation is CASSSQAYNEQFF.

The J gene is TRBJ1-4, the V gene TRBV7-8; D ambiguous. The V and J ends lost 7 bases and 6 bases respectively, with 6 bases between them. CDR3 length equals 11 residues. Germline CDR1 is SGHVS and CDR2 is FQNEAQ. This CDR3 is CASKSDEKLFF. CDR3 in DNA: TGTGCCAGCAAATCAGATGAAAAACTGTTTTTT.

This clone was picked up one time. V usage is TRBV9 and J usage is TRBJ1-2; 7 positions match TRBD1. The CDR3 has 14 amino acids. J lost 14 bases, V lost 0 bases, and 13 bases had no gene match. Per germline, CDR1 SGDLS and CDR2 YYNGEE. CDR3 loop: CASSVAEEGAGGTF. Written as DNA, the CDR3 is TGTGCCAGCAGCGTAGCTGAGGAGGGGGCAGGCGGTACCTTC.

V usage is TRBV2 and J usage is TRBJ1-5; D is unresolved. V gave up 7 bases and J gave up 4 bases, with 14 bases separating them. CDR1 is SNHLY, CDR2 FYNNEI, per germline. This CDR3 region has 14 residues. As DNA, the CDR3 is TGTGCCAGCAACATCTTCGGCGGTAATCAGCCCCAGCATTTT. It encodes CASNIFGGNQPQHF.

The gene calls are TRBV2 and TRBJ1-6; weak D call: TRBD1 (6 bases). Germline V CDR1 and CDR2: SNHLY, FYNNEI. V was pared by 6 bases and J by 16 bases, with 16 bases between. CDR3 length equals 12 residues. CDR3 region: CASSDRDTLLHF. CDR3 DNA: TGTGCCAGCAGCGACCGGGACACTTTGCTCCACTTT.

V and J are TRBV29-1 and TRBJ2-1; TRBD2 matches at 12 bases. The CDR3 sequence is 14 residues long. The V and J ends lost 3 bases and 7 bases, in that order; junction bases with no gene match: 4. Germline-derived CDR1 and CDR2 are SQVTM and ANQGSEA. CDR3 DNA: TGCAGCGTTGATCTAGCGGGGGGGCCAAATGAGCAGTTCTTC. Its protein is CSVDLAGGPNEQFF.

V usage is TRBV10-3 and J usage is TRBJ1-2; D is undetermined. Per the germline V gene, CDR1 is ENHRY and CDR2 is SYGVKD. This CDR3 comprises 14 residues. V was cut by 2 bases and J by 3 bases, with 10 bases left in between. The CDR3 DNA sequence: TGTGCCATCAGTGAGGCGGACTCTTACTATGGCTACACCTTC. As protein: CAISEADSYYGYTF.